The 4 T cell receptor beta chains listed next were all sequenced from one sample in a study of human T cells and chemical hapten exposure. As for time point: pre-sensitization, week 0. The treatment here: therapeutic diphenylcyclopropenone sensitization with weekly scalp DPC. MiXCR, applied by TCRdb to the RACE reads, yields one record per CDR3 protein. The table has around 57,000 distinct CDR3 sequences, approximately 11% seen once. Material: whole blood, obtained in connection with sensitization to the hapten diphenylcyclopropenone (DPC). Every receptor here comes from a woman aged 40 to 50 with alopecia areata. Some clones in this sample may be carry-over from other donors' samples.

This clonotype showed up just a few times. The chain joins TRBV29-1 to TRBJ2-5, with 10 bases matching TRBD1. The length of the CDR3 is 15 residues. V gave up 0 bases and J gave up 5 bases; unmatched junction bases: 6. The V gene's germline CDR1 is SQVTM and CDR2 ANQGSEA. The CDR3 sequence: CSVEDRDRGGETQYF. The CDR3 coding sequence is TGCAGCGTTGAAGATCGGGACAGGGGAGGGGAGACCCAGTACTTC.

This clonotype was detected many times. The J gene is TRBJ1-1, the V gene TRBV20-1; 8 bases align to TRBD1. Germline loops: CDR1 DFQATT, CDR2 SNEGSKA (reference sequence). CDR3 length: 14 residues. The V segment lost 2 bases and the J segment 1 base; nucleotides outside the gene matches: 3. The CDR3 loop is CSARTDRENTEAFF. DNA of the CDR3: TGCAGTGCTAGAACGGACAGGGAGAACACTGAAGCTTTCTTT.

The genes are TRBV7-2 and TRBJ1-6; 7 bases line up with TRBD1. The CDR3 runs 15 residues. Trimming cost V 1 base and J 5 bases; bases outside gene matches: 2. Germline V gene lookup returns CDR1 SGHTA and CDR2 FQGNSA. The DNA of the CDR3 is TGTGCCAGCAGCTTAGGGGACAGTAATAATTCACCCCTCCACTTT. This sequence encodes CASSLGDSNNSPLHF.

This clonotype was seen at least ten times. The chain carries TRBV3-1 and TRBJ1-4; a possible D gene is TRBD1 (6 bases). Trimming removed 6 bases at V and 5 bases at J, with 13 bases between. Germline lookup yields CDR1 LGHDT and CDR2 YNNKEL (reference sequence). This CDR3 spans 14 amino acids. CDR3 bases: TGTGCCAGCAGATTCGGACAGCCGAATGAAAAACTGTTTTTT. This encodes CASRFGQPNEKLFF.